Included here is one T cell receptor beta chain sequence, with context. The target antigen is unknown. Unmatched junction bases numbered 7, after V lost 1 base and J lost 5 bases. This CDR3 is built from 17 residues. Germline lookup yields CDR1 SGHDT and CDR2 YYEEEE. These data originate in a study of radiotherapy plus CTLA-4 blockade in lung cancer. About the research overall: Across the patients, objective responses occurred in about 18%, and disease control in roughly 31%.

In chemo-refractory metastatic non-small-cell lung cancer, patients got ipilimumab CTLA-4 blockade together with focal radiation. Whole-study results and caveats: Alongside interferon-beta, early blood T cell clone dynamics were reportedly the best predictor of response. An expansion of tumor-derived TCR clones occurred in blood after radiotherapy plus ipilimumab.

Method: immunoSEQ multiplex PCR; TCRdb's copy keeps in-frame clones and lacks some. The repertoire includes 86,000 or so clones, about four fifths of them detected once, and around 4% sits in the top ten. The clonotype originates from a human donor with non-small cell lung cancer who had a partial response to radiotherapy plus ipilimumab. Some clones in this sample may be carry-over from other donors' samples. The chain recombines TRBV5-6 with TRBJ1-6, with 9 positions matching TRBD1. Here the sequenced sample was peripheral blood, taken from a patient treated with radiotherapy plus ipilimumab. CDR3 DNA: TGTGCCAGCAGCTTGTCCTGGGACAGGGCAAATAATTCACCCCTCCACTTT. Protein sequence: CASSLSWDRANNSPLHF.